The 15 T cell receptor beta chains given below trace back to one sample, sequenced in a study of blood T cell repertoires in COVID-19. The table came from immunoSEQ multiplex PCR; TCRdb's copy has only in-frame clones and leaves some out. The data contain about 230,000 clones, 88% of them singletons. The sequenced material came from PBMCs or T cells enriched from blood (not recorded which). Source of these receptors: a woman in her forties with acute COVID-19.

This chain uses TRBV5-6 with TRBJ1-4; maybe TRBD1 (5 bases). CDR1 is SGHDT and CDR2 is YYEEEE in the germline V gene. Trimming removed 3 bases at V and 10 bases at J, with 16 bases between. The CDR3 runs to 14 residues. The DNA of the CDR3 is TGTGCCAGCAGCTCCGACTTGGGCAGGGCAAAACTGTTTTTT. It encodes CASSSDLGRAKLFF.

Written as DNA, the CDR3 is TGTGCCAGCAGTGAAGTGGCGGGGGAAACTCGAGAGCAGTTCTTC. Translated, it gives CASSEVAGETREQFF. The V and J genes are TRBV2 and TRBJ2-1; 7 bases line up with TRBD2. This CDR3 is built from 15 residues. V trimming: 1 base; J trimming: 10 bases; junction bases outside the gene matches: 10. Per the germline V gene, CDR1 is SNHLY and CDR2 is FYNNEI.

The genes are TRBV12-5 and TRBJ1-1; D remains ambiguous. In germline, CDR1 is LGHNT, CDR2 FRNRAP. Trimming stripped 9 bases from V and 1 base from J, with 15 bases between. This CDR3 region has 14 residues. The DNA for the CDR3 is TGTGCTAGCACTCCAAATGTGAGGAACACTGAAGCTTTCTTT. It specifies CASTPNVRNTEAFF.

This clone appeared a few times. The chain links TRBV9 to TRBJ2-5; TRBD2 matches at 9 bases. V gave up 1 base and J gave up 4 bases; unmatched junction bases: 8. This CDR3 contains 16 residues. Germline CDR1 reads SGDLS; CDR2 reads YYNGEE. DNA for the CDR3: TGTGCCAGCAGCGTATTAGGGCGGGGGGGCTCAGAGACCCAGTACTTC. Its translation: CASSVLGRGGSETQYF.

The chain uses TRBV6-2 or TRBV6-3 and TRBJ2-2, with TRBD2 matching 7 bases. The CDR3 runs to 17 residues. Unmatched junction bases numbered 11, after V lost 6 bases and J lost 1 base. CDR1 and CDR2 from the germline V gene are MNHEY and SVGEGT. In DNA form, the CDR3 reads TGTGCCAGCAGCCGATCCAAGCGGGATCGGAACACCGGGGAGCTGTTTTTT. Translated, it gives CASSRSKRDRNTGELFF.

The chain has TRBV6-5 and TRBJ2-7, with 9 bases matching TRBD2. This CDR3 is built from 15 residues. Per germline, CDR1 MNHEY and CDR2 SVGAGI. The V and J ends lost 6 bases and 2 bases, in that order; junction bases with no gene match: 8. CDR3 protein: CASRQPAGGTYEQYF. The CDR3 nucleotides are TGTGCCAGCAGGCAGCCAGCGGGGGGCACCTACGAGCAGTACTTC.

This chain joins TRBV6-6 and TRBJ2-2, with 9 bases matching TRBD1. After removal of 5 bases from V and 4 bases from J, the junction contained 2 bases not matched to a gene. The CDR3 spans 14 residues. Germline CDR1 reads MNHNY; CDR2 reads SVGAGI (reference sequence). CDR3: CASSLDRGTGELFF. The CDR3 bases are TGTGCCAGCAGTCTGGACAGGGGCACCGGGGAGCTGTTTTTT.

This clone came up a few times. This rearrangement joins TRBV7-6 to TRBJ1-6, with D maybe TRBD1 (6 bases). This CDR3 region has 16 residues. CDR1 is SGHVS and CDR2 is FNYEAQ in the germline V gene. V lost 4 bases to trimming and J lost 2 bases, with 12 bases between them. CDR3 bases: TGTGCCAGCAGCTCACAGGGCCCGCCCTATAATTCACCCCTCCACTTT. Protein sequence: CASSSQGPPYNSPLHF.

J is TRBJ1-6 and V is TRBV27; maybe TRBD1 (5 bases). The V gene's germline CDR1 is MNHEY and CDR2 SMNVEV (reference sequence). The CDR3 covers 17 residues. V was clipped by 5 bases and J by 7 bases, with 21 bases between them. The CDR3 region is CASSPTVFDAGNSPLHF. CDR3 bases: TGTGCCAGCAGTCCGACGGTATTCGATGCAGGGAATTCACCCCTCCACTTT.

The gene calls are TRBV5-1 and TRBJ1-3, with D tentatively TRBD1 (5 bases). In germline, CDR1 is SGHRS, CDR2 YFSETQ. CDR3 length: 15 amino acids. Deletions cut 4 bases from V and 0 bases from J, with 11 bases between. The CDR3 DNA reads as TGCGCCAGCAGCGTCACAGGTGTCTCTGGAAACACCATATATTTT. Residues: CASSVTGVSGNTIYF.

The chain couples TRBV30 to TRBJ2-1; maybe TRBD2 (6 bases). Germline V gene sequence: CDR1 GTSNPN, CDR2 SVGIG (reference sequence). The CDR3 sequence is 13 residues long. The V end lost 2 bases, the J end lost 5 bases, and 10 bases lay between the germline ends. The CDR3 loop is CAWSPGGDNEQFF. CDR3 in DNA: TGTGCCTGGAGTCCCGGCGGGGACAATGAGCAGTTCTTC.

The chain carries TRBV11-2 and TRBJ2-1; 8 bases are shared with TRBD1. Germline CDR1 and CDR2: SGHAT and FQNNGV. This CDR3 comprises 15 residues. With V trimmed by 1 base and J by 8 bases, 7 bases remained unmatched. CDR3 sequence: CASSLGGQGAHEQFF. The CDR3 DNA reads TGTGCCAGCAGCTTAGGGGGGCAGGGGGCGCATGAGCAGTTCTTC. Based on the CDR3 plus reference TRBV11-2 and TRBJ2-1, the full variable domain is EAGVAQSPRYKIIEKRQSVAFWCNPISGHATLYWYQQILGQGPKLLIQFQNNGVVDDSQLPKDRFSAERLKGVDSTLKIQPAKLEDSAVYLCASSLGGQGAHEQFFGPGTRLTVL.

In this sample, this clone turned up a few times. The gene calls are TRBV6-5 and TRBJ2-3; D may be TRBD2 (5 bases). V was trimmed by 2 bases and J by 4 bases, leaving 7 bases between them. Germline CDR1 is MNHEY and CDR2 is SVGAGI. The CDR3 spans 13 residues. The CDR3 DNA reads as TGTGCCAGCAGTTACCCCGGGGCAGATACGCAGTATTTT. Its translation is CASSYPGADTQYF.

This chain connects TRBV4-3 to TRBJ2-1; 7 positions match TRBD2. The length of the CDR3 is 18 residues. Per the germline V gene, CDR1 is LGHNA and CDR2 is YSLEER. After removal of 0 bases from V and 4 bases from J, the junction contained 12 bases not matched to a gene. The CDR3 loop reads CASSQDSRASGKYNEQFF. The CDR3, as DNA: TGCGCCAGCAGCCAAGACTCTCGGGCCAGCGGGAAATACAATGAGCAGTTCTTC.

The chain recombines TRBV29-1 with TRBJ1-4, with D unclear. V was pared by 5 bases and J by 4 bases, with 8 bases between. The V gene's germline CDR1 is SQVTM and CDR2 ANQGSEA. The length of the CDR3 is 12 residues. The CDR3 coding sequence is TGCAGCGTTAAATCGGGTAATGAAAAACTGTTTTTT. It is translated as CSVKSGNEKLFF.